The text below deals with one T cell receptor beta chain. Its antigen is unidentified. The data are from a study of cytomegalovirus exposure and HLA in healthy donors. It was with 60 Vbeta and 13 Jbeta primers that the PCR ran. TCRdb's table, derived via immunoSEQ multiplex PCR, lists solely in-frame clones and lacks some. This sample has 200,000 to 250,000 clones, with more than 60% found just once. The length of the CDR3 is 14 residues. Germline trimming cut 6 bases from V and 9 bases from J; bases unmatched to any gene: 7. Germline-derived CDR1 and CDR2 are LNHDA and SQIVND (reference sequence). Study-wide points: It has been reported that TCR beta sequences accurately predicted the HLA-A and HLA-B alleles of most subjects. Across donors, sequencing depth was assumed by presence/absence analyses to be roughly uniform.

The TCR was taken from an older woman in good health and CMV-seropositive. The chain combines TRBV19 with TRBJ1-6, with 8 bases aligning to TRBD1. Sequenced input: PBMCs. The CDR3 DNA sequence: TGTGCCAGTAGCGACAGGGGCGGCGGTTCACCCCTCCACTTT. Translated: CASSDRGGGSPLHF. Filled out from reference TRBV19 and TRBJ1-6, the complete variable domain reads DGGITQSPKYLFRKEGQNVTLSCEQNLNHDAMYWYRQDPGQGLRLIYYSQIVNDFQKGDIAEGYSVSREKKESFPLTVTSAQKNPTAFYLCASSDRGGGSPLHFGNGTRLTVT.